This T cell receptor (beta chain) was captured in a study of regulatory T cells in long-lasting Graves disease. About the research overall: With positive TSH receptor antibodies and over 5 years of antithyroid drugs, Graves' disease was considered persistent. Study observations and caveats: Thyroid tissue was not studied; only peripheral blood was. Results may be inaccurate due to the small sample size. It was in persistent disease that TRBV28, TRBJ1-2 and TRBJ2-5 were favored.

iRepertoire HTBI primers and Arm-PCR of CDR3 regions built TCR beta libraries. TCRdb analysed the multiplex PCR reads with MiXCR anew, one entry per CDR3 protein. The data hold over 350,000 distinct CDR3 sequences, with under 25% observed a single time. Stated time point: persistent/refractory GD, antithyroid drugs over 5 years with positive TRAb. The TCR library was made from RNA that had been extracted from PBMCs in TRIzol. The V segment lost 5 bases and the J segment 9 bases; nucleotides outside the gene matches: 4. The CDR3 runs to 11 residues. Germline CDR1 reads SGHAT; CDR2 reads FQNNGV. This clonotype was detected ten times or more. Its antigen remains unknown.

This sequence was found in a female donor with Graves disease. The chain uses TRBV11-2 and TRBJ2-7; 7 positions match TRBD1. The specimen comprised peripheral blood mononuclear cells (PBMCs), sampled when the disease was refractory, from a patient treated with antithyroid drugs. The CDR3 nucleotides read TGTGCCAGCAGCACCTCAGGGGGGCAGTACTTC. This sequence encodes CASSTSGGQYF.